Following are 10 T cell receptor beta chains from one sample sequenced in a study of a mutant IDH1 vaccine in newly diagnosed glioma. Indicated time point: week 47, end of study. A 20-mer mutant IDH1 peptide at 300 ug was injected subcutaneously with topical imiquimod. What these receptors recognize is not known. Clones were read by immunoSEQ multiplex PCR, and TCRdb kept only the in-frame ones, dropping some. The sample holds tens of thousands of clones; approximately 65% are singletons and the top ten take 4% to 6%. The source material was peripheral blood mononuclear cells (PBMCs), sampled from a glioma patient whose treatment included an IDH1 peptide vaccine. The source of these receptors is a man aged 40-49 years with glioma. Some clones in this sample may be carry-over from other donors' samples.

This rearrangement joins TRBV6-5 to TRBJ2-7; 11 bases align to TRBD2. Germline V gene sequence: CDR1 MNHEY, CDR2 SVGAGI. With V trimmed by 0 bases and J by 4 bases, 2 bases remained unmatched. This CDR3 comprises 15 residues. The CDR3 spells CASSYSTSGGYEQYF. The CDR3 nucleotides read TGTGCCAGCAGTTACTCTACTAGCGGGGGATACGAGCAGTACTTC.

V is TRBV5-1 and J is TRBJ1-2, with D tentatively TRBD1 (5 bases). Germline CDR1 reads SGHRS; CDR2 reads YFSETQ. V was trimmed by 5 bases and J by 6 bases, leaving 11 bases between them. The CDR3 sequence is 12 residues long. The CDR3 coding sequence is TGCGCCAGCAGTTATCAGGGTGATGGCTACACCTTC. The encoded protein is CASSYQGDGYTF.

The chain joins TRBV2 to TRBJ1-1; TRBD1 agrees at 8 bases. CDR1 is SNHLY and CDR2 is FYNNEI in the germline V gene. J lost 2 bases, V lost 6 bases, and 8 bases had no gene match. This CDR3 contains 15 residues. Written as DNA, the CDR3 is TGTGCCAGCAGAGTAGACCAGGGGGCAAACACTGAAGCTTTCTTT. Its translation: CASRVDQGANTEAFF.

A few counts support this clone. The rearrangement joins TRBV6-5 to TRBJ2-7, with TRBD1 matching 9 bases. This CDR3 is 16 amino acids long. The V and J ends lost 0 bases and 1 base, in that order; junction bases with no gene match: 4. Germline CDR1 MNHEY, CDR2 SVGAGI. The CDR3 protein is CASSYSGTGHSYEQYF. The CDR3 coding sequence is TGTGCCAGCAGTTACTCAGGGACAGGGCATTCCTACGAGCAGTACTTC.

This clone was counted only a few times. This sequence joins TRBV7-2 and TRBJ1-2, with D perhaps TRBD1 (5 bases). Per the germline V gene, CDR1 is SGHTA and CDR2 is FQGNSA. The germline V and J ends were trimmed by 2 bases and 4 bases, with 8 bases remaining between them. The CDR3 consists of 13 residues. Written as DNA, the CDR3 is TGTGCCAGCAGCTTATCCGGGACCTATGGCTACACCTTC. Protein sequence: CASSLSGTYGYTF.

CDR3 residues: CASNLQGGGRDTEAFF. The CDR3 DNA sequence: TGTGCCAGCAACCTACAGGGCGGCGGTCGGGACACTGAAGCTTTCTTT. V and J are TRBV7-8 and TRBJ1-1, with a weak D call TRBD1 (6 bases). V dropped 7 bases and J dropped 3 bases, with 21 bases sitting between them. The CDR3 covers 16 residues. Germline values: CDR1 SGHVS, CDR2 FQNEAQ.

The rearrangement links TRBV9 to TRBJ2-1; 10 nucleotides line up with TRBD1. The germline gives CDR1 SGDLS, CDR2 YYNGEE. The CDR3 contains 15 residues. With V trimmed by 4 bases and J by 4 bases, 5 bases remained unmatched. CDR3 region: CASSPRQGAYNEQFF. The CDR3, as DNA: TGTGCCAGCAGCCCCCGACAGGGGGCTTACAATGAGCAGTTCTTC.

V and J are TRBV18 and TRBJ1-1, with no clear D. This CDR3 has 15 amino acids. V was trimmed by 5 bases and J by 0 bases, leaving 13 bases between them. Germline CDR1 KGHSH, CDR2 LQKENI. The CDR3 region has the DNA TGTGCCAGCTCAGGTGGGAGGTCCCTGAACACTGAAGCTTTCTTT. Residues: CASSGGRSLNTEAFF.

There are a few counts of this clone. The chain employs TRBV2 and TRBJ2-5; 7 bases are a match to TRBD2. CDR3 size: 14 residues. Trimming cost V 5 bases and J 4 bases; bases outside gene matches: 7. Per the germline V gene, CDR1 is SNHLY and CDR2 is FYNNEI. CDR3 coding DNA: TGTGCCAGCAGTACTAGAAGCGGGGCAGAGACCCAGTACTTC. Protein product: CASSTRSGAETQYF.

A few counts support this clone. The same CDR3 also results from other DNA sequences found in this sample. V is TRBV2 and J is TRBJ1-1; D is possibly TRBD1 (6 bases). CDR1 and CDR2 (germline): SNHLY, FYNNEI. Trimming took off 6 bases at V and 0 bases at J, with 8 bases between the two ends. CDR3 length: 13 amino acids. The CDR3 protein is CASRGQLNTEAFF. The CDR3, as DNA: TGTGCCAGCAGGGGACAACTGAACACTGAAGCTTTCTTT.